This T cell receptor beta chain was observed in a study of blood T cells in healthy people across ages. Study conclusions and caveats: PBMCs went unsorted, and a conclusive naive versus antigen-experienced comparison was therefore prevented. Naive CD4+ cell counts and diversity both ran higher in long-lived than in aged donors.

The length of the CDR3 is 17 residues. A sample-barcoded 5' primer and a J-beta primer mix were used in a second PCR of about 7 to 11 cycles. Every cDNA molecule carried a tag from a template-switch adaptor bearing 12 random nucleotides. TCRdb reanalysed the 5' RACE reads using MiXCR and keeps one entry per CDR3 protein. The data contain about 1.6 million distinct CDR3 sequences, about 31% of them singletons. This clonotype was detected a few times. Its antigen is as yet unknown. The TCR was taken from a woman aged 30 to 39 in good health. The rearrangement joins TRBV21-1 to TRBJ2-7; no DNA check was done on the table's D call, TRBD2. TRBV21-1 is a pseudogene segment. Sequencing used blood. CDR3 amino acids: CASSKEGRGGESNEQYF. CDR3 bases: TGTGCCAGCAGCAAAGAGGGGAGGGGCGGCGAGAGCAACGAGCAGTACTTC.